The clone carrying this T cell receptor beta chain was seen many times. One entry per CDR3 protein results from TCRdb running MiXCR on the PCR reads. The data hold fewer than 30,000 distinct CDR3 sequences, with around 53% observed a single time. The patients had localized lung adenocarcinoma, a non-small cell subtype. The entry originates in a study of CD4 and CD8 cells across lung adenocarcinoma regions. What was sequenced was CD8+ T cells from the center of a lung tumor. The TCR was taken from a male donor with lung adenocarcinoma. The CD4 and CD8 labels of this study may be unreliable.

The CDR3 loop is CASSVGLRGSDTDTQYF. The CDR3 coding sequence is TGTGCCAGCAGCGTAGGGTTACGGGGCAGTGATACAGATACGCAGTATTTT. The rearrangement uses TRBV9 and TRBJ2-3, with D perhaps given as TRBD1 or TRBD2 (5 bases each). V lost 0 bases, J lost 3 bases, and 17 bases lay in between. The CDR3 runs to 17 residues. Germline V gene sequence: CDR1 SGDLS, CDR2 YYNGEE. Variable domain in full (rest from reference TRBV9 and TRBJ2-3): DSGVTQTPKHLITATGQRVTLRCSPRSGDLSVYWYQQSLDQGLQFLIQYYNGEERAKGNILERFSAQQFPDLHSELNLSSLELGDSALYFCASSVGLRGSDTDTQYFGPGTRLTVL.